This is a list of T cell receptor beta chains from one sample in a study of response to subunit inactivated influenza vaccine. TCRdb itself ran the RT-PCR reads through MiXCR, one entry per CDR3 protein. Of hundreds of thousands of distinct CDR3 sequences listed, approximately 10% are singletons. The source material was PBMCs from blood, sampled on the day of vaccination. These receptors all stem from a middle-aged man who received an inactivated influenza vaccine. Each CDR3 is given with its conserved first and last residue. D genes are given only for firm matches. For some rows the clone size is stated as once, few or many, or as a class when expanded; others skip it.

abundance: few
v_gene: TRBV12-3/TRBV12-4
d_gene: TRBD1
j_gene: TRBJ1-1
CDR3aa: CASSFAGGLAFF
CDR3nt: TGTGCCAGCAGTTTCGCAGGGGGCTTAGCTTTCTTT

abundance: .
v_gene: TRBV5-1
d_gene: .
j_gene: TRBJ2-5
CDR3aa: CASSLGQAAETQYF
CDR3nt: TGCGCCAGCAGCTTGGGACAGGCGGCTGAGACCCAGTACTTC

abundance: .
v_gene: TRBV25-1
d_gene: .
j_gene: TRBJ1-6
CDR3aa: CASSELGESNSPLHF
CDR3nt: TGTGCCAGCAGTGAATTGGGAGAATCTAATTCACCCCTCCACTTT

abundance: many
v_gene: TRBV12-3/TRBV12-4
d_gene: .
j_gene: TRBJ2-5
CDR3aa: CASSLGAAQYF
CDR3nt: TGTGCCAGCAGTTTAGGGGCGGCCCAGTACTTC

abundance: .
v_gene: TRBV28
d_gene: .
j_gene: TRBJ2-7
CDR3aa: CASRASGFTGYEQYF
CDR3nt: TGTGCCAGCAGGGCCTCAGGGTTCACGGGTTACGAGCAGTACTTC

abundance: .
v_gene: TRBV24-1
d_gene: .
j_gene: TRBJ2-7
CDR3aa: CATSDSKGPTLFEQYF
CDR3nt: TGTGCCACCAGTGATTCGAAGGGACCGACGTTGTTCGAGCAGTACTTC

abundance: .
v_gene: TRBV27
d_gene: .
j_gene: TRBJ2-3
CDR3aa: CASKYGDYEDTQYF
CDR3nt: TGTGCCAGCAAGTATGGGGATTACGAAGATACGCAGTATTTT

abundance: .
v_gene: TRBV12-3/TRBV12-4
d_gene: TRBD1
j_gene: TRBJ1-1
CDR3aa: CASSWTGRDTEAFF
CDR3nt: TGTGCCAGCAGTTGGACAGGGCGGGACACTGAAGCTTTCTTT

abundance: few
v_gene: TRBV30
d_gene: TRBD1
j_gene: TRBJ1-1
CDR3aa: CAWRTGAGTEAFF
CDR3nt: TGTGCCTGGAGGACAGGGGCTGGGACTGAAGCTTTCTTT

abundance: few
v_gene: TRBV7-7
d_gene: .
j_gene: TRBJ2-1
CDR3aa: CASSARGGSSYNEQFF
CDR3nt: TGTGCTAGCAGCGCGAGAGGGGGGAGCTCCTACAATGAGCAGTTCTTC

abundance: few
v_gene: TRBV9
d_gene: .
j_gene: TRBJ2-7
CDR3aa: CASSVGSGENYEQYF
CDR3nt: TGTGCCAGCAGCGTAGGGTCAGGGGAAAACTACGAGCAGTACTTC

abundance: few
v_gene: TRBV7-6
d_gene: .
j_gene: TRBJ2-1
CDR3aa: CASSSLRENNEQFF
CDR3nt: TGTGCCAGCAGCTCCCTCCGGGAGAATAATGAGCAGTTCTTC

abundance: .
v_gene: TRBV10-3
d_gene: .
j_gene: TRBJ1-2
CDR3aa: CAISKDRTVYGYTF
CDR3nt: TGTGCCATCAGTAAAGATCGGACAGTCTATGGCTACACCTTC

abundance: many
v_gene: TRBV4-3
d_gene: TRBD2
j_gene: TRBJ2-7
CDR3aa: CASSQDALAVGYEQYF
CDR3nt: TGCGCCAGCAGCCAAGACGCCCTAGCGGTGGGTTACGAGCAGTACTTC

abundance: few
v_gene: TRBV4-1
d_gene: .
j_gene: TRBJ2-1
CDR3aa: CASSHRGNSYNEQFF
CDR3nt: TGCGCCAGCAGCCACAGGGGTAACTCCTACAATGAGCAGTTCTTC

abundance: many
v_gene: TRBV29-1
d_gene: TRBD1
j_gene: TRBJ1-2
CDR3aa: CSVAGGQRNYGYTF
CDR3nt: TGCAGCGTCGCTGGGGGACAGAGGAACTATGGCTACACCTTC

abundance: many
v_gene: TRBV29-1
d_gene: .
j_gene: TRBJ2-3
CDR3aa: CSVEGSTDTQYF
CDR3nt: TGCAGCGTTGAAGGTAGCACAGATACGCAGTATTTT

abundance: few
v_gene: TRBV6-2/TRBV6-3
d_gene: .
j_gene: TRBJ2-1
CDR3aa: CASSYRVGDTSYNEQFF
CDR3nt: TGTGCCAGCAGTTATAGGGTAGGAGATACGAGCTACAATGAGCAGTTCTTC

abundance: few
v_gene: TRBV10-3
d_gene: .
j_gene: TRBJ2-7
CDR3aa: CAISDRGYEQYF
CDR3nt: TGTGCCATCAGTGACAGGGGCTACGAGCAGTACTTC

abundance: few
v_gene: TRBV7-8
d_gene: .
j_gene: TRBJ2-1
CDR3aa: CASSSEGGGSYNEQFF
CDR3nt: TGTGCCAGCAGCTCCGAAGGGGGAGGTTCCTACAATGAGCAGTTCTTC

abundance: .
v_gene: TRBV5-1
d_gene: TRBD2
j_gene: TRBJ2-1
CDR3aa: CASSLELAGLPSSYNEQFF
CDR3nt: TGCGCCAGCAGCTTGGAGCTAGCGGGCCTCCCGAGCTCCTACAATGAGCAGTTCTTC

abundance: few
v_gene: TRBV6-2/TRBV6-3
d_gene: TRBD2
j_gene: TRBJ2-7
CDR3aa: CATSRTSGTYEQYF
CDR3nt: TGTGCCACTTCCCGGACTAGCGGGACCTACGAGCAGTACTTC

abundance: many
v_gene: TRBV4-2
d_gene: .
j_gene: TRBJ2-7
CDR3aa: CASSRGEKPQVDEQYF
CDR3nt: TGTGCCAGCAGCCGAGGGGAGAAACCACAGGTTGACGAGCAGTACTTC

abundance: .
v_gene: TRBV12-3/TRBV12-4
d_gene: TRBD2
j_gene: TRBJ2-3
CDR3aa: CASRGSGEDTQYF
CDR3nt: TGTGCCAGCAGGGGGAGCGGGGAGGATACGCAGTATTTT

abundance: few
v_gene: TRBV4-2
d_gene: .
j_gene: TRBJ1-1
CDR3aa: CASSQPLANTEAFF
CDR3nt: TGTGCCAGCAGCCAACCGTTGGCGAACACTGAAGCTTTCTTT

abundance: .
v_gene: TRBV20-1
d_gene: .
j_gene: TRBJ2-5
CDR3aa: CSARSQRASLQETQYF
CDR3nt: TGCAGTGCTAGGTCTCAGCGGGCTTCCCTCCAAGAGACCCAGTACTTC

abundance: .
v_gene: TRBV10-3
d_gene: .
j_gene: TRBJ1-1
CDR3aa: CAIMQENTEAFF
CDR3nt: TGTGCCATCATGCAGGAGAACACTGAAGCTTTCTTT

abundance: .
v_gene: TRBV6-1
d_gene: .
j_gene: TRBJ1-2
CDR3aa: CASRTPGMVNGYTF
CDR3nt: TGTGCCAGCCGTACCCCCGGGATGGTGAATGGCTACACCTTC

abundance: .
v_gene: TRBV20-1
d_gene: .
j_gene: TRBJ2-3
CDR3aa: CSARDLRTIHTDTQYF
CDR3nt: TGCAGTGCTAGAGACTTGCGGACTATACACACAGATACGCAGTATTTT

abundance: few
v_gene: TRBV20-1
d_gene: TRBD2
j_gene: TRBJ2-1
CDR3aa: CSAPPGLATTYNEQFF
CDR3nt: TGCAGTGCTCCCCCGGGACTAGCGACCACCTACAATGAGCAGTTCTTC

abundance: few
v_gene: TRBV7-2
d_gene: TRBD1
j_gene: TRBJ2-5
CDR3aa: CASSYQTGGETQYF
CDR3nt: TGTGCCAGCAGCTACCAGACAGGGGGGGAGACCCAGTACTTC

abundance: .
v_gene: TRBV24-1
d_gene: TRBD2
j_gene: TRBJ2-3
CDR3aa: CATREAGTDTQYF
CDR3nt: TGTGCCACCAGAGAAGCGGGAACAGATACGCAGTATTTT

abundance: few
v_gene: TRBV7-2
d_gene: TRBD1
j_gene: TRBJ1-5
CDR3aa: CASSLASGQGEQPQHF
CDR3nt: TGTGCCAGCAGCTTAGCCTCCGGACAGGGGGAGCAGCCCCAGCATTTT

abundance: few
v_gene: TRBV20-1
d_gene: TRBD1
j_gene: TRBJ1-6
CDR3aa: CSARDPLTGALQVYHF
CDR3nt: TGCAGTGCTAGAGATCCCCTGACAGGGGCCCTCCAAGTGTATCACTTT

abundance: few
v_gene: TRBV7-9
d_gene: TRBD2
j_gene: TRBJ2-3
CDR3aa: CASSSTSGKTDTQYF
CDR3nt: TGTGCCAGCAGCTCTACTAGCGGGAAAACAGATACGCAGTATTTT

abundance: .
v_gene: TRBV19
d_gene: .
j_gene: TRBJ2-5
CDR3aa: CASSIDGGKQTQYF
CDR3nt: TGTGCCAGTAGTATAGATGGGGGGAAGCAGACCCAGTACTTC

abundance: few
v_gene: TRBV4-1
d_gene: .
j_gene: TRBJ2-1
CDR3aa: CASRSGGGIYNEQFF
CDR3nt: TGCGCCAGCAGATCGGGGGGCGGAATATACAATGAGCAGTTCTTC

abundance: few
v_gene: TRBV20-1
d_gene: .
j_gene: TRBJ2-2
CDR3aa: CSARVGGGTGELFF
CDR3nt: TGCAGTGCTAGAGTCGGGGGCGGCACCGGGGAGCTGTTTTTT

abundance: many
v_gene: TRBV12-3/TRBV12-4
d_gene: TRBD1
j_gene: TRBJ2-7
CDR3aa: CASTWTGSYEQYF
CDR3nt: TGTGCCAGCACCTGGACAGGGTCCTACGAGCAGTACTTC

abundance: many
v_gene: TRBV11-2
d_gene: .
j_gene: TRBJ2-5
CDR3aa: CASSLDLAETQYF
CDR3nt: TGTGCCAGCAGCTTAGATCTAGCGGAGACCCAGTACTTC

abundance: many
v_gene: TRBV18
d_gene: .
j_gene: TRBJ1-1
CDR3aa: CASSRVTNTEAFF
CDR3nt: TGTGCCAGCTCTAGGGTTACGAACACTGAAGCTTTCTTT

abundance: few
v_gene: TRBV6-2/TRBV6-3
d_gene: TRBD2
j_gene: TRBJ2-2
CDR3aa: CASSYHAGGRTGELFF
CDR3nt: TGTGCCAGCAGTTACCATGCGGGAGGTCGTACCGGGGAGCTGTTTTTT

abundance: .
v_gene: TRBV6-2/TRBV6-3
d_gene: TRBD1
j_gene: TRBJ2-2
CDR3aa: CASSRDRDSGELFF
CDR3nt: TGTGCCAGCAGCCGGGACAGGGATTCCGGGGAGCTGTTTTTT

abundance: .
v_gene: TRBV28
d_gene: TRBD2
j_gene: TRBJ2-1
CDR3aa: CASSLPGVAGPINYNEQFF
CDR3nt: TGTGCCAGCAGTCTCCCCGGGGTAGCGGGGCCAATAAACTACAATGAGCAGTTCTTC

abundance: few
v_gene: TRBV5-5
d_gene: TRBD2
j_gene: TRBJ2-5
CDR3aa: CASSAGAGVQETQYF
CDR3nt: TGTGCCAGCAGCGCGGGAGCGGGGGTACAAGAGACCCAGTACTTC

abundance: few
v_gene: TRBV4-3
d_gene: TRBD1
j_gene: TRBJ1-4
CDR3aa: CASSQVTGGSEKLFF
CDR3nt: TGCGCCAGCAGCCAGGTCACAGGGGGTAGTGAAAAACTGTTTTTT

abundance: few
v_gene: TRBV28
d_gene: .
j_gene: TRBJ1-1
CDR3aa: CASSFKAEAFF
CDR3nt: TGTGCCAGCAGTTTCAAGGCTGAAGCTTTCTTT

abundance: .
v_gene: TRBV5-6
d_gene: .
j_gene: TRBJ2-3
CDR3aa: CASQKHFADTDTQYF
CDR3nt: TGTGCCAGCCAAAAACACTTTGCCGACACAGATACGCAGTATTTT

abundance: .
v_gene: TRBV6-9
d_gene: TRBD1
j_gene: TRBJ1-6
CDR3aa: CASSDRDLNSPLHF
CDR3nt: TGTGCCAGCAGCGACAGGGACCTCAATTCACCCCTCCACTTT

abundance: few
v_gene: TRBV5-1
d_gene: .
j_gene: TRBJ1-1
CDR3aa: CASSITGGDTEAFF
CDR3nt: TGCGCCAGCAGCATTACAGGAGGGGACACTGAAGCTTTCTTT

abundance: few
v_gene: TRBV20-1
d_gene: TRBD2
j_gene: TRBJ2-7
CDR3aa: CSASRAEREGEQYF
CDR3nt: TGCAGTGCTAGTCGAGCGGAGCGGGAAGGCGAGCAGTACTTC

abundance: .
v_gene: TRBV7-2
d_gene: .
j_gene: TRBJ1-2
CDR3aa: CASSLYLGHIFGYTF
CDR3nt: TGTGCCAGCAGCTTATATTTAGGGCACATCTTTGGCTACACCTTC

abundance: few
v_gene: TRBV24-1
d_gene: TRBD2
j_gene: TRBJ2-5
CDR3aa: CATSDWRGTSVPETQYF
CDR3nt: TGTGCCACCAGTGACTGGCGGGGGACTAGTGTTCCAGAGACCCAGTACTTC

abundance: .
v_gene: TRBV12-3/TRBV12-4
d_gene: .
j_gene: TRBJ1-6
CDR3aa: CASSLRARDGNNSPLHF
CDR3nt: TGTGCCAGCAGTTTACGGGCCCGGGACGGGAATAATTCACCCCTCCACTTT

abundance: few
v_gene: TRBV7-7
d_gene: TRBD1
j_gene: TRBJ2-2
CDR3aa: CASSRDRAGELFF
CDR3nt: TGTGCTAGCAGCCGGGACAGGGCCGGGGAGCTGTTTTTT

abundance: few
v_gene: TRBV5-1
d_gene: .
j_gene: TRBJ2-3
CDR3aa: CASSSGLTTDTQYF
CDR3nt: TGCGCCAGCAGCTCGGGACTGACGACGGATACGCAGTATTTT

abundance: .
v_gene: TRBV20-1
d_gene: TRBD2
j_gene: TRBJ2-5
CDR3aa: CSARETSGGTQYF
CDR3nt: TGCAGTGCTAGAGAAACTAGCGGGGGTACCCAGTACTTC